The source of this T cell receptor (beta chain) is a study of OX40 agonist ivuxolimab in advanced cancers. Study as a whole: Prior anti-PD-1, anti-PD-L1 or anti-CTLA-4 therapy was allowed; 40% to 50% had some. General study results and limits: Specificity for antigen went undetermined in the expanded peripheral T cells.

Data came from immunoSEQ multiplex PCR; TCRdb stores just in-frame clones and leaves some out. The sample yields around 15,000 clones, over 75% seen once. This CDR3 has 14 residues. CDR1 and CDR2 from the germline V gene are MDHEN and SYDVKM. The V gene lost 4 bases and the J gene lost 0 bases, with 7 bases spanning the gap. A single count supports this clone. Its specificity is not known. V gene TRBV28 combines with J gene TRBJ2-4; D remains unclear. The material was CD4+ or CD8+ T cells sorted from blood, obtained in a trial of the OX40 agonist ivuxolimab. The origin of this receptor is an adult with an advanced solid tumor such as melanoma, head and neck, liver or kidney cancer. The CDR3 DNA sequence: TGTGCCAGCAGTTCAATACAAGCCAAAAACATTCAGTACTTC. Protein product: CASSSIQAKNIQYF.